Listed here is a single TCR beta chain. Amplicons of TCR beta CDR3 were generated from genomic DNA by two-round multiplex PCR. Each TRBV and TRBJ gene had its own primer in the first PCR round. TCRdb passed the multiplex PCR reads through MiXCR, listing each CDR3 protein once. Of 20,000 to 25,000 distinct CDR3 sequences in the sample, 36% were seen once. The data were obtained in a study of prognosis after radiotherapy for stage I lung cancer. The CDR3 consists of 14 residues. The germline gives CDR1 LNHDA, CDR2 SQIVND (reference sequence). Germline trimming cut 6 bases from V and 6 bases from J; bases unmatched to any gene: 3.

The V call is TRBV19, the J call TRBJ1-6; the match to TRBD1 covers 9 bases. The sequence came from a donor over 45 with non-small cell lung cancer. The specimen comprised PBMCs, sampled before or after stereotactic body radiation therapy (not recorded which). For the CDR3, the DNA is TGTGCCAGTAGCACAGGGGGCGGTAATTCACCCCTCCACTTT. Translating gives CASSTGGGNSPLHF.